The 24 T cell receptor beta chains given below trace back to one sample, sequenced in a study of blood T cells in healthy people across ages. It was with a sample-barcoded 5' primer and a J-beta primer mix that a second PCR of roughly 7 to 12 cycles was run. Via MiXCR, TCRdb re-called the 5' RACE reads, giving one row per CDR3 protein. The table shows roughly 500,000 distinct CDR3 sequences, with less than 25% occurring only once. These same records also appear under a second study, on T cells of mothers and their children.

What was sequenced was blood. All receptors derive from a boy aged 5-17 years in good health.

This chain joins TRBV12-3 or TRBV12-4 and TRBJ1-1; D is unclear. CDR3 length: 14 amino acids. Trimming cost V 1 base and J 1 base, with 7 bases left between them. CDR3 protein: CASSLVQKNTEAFF. The CDR3, as DNA: TGTGCCAGCAGTTTAGTACAGAAGAACACTGAAGCTTTCTTT.

The chain uses TRBV27 and TRBJ2-7; D possibly uses TRBD1 or TRBD2 (5 bases each). The CDR3 extends over 14 amino acids. Germline V gene sequence: CDR1 MNHEY, CDR2 SMNVEV (reference sequence). The V end was cut by 4 bases, the J end by 6 bases, with 16 bases between. The CDR3 DNA follows: TGTGCCAGCAGTTCATCCGGGACCGCACCCGAGCAGTACTTC. Residues: CASSSSGTAPEQYF.

The rearrangement joins TRBV5-4 to TRBJ2-3; D is uncertain. This CDR3 region has 16 residues. Trimming removed 0 bases from V and 1 base from J, with 12 bases in between. Germline V gene sequence: CDR1 SGHNT, CDR2 YYREEE (reference sequence). CDR3 in DNA: TGTGCCAGCAGCTTGGGTGTGGGCCTAGGCACAGATACGCAGTATTTT. Translation gives CASSLGVGLGTDTQYF.

This clonotype was seen only a few times. V and J are TRBV6-5 and TRBJ1-2, with D unresolved. The CDR3 totals 17 residues. Germline V lookup: CDR1 MNHEY, CDR2 SVGAGI. With 2 bases removed from V and 0 bases from J, the gap between germline ends came to 16 bases. The CDR3 is CASSYRVSLYSNYGYTF. CDR3 bases: TGTGCCAGCAGTTACCGCGTCAGTCTGTATTCTAACTATGGCTACACCTTC.

There are a few counts of this clonotype. The rearrangement uses TRBV12-3 or TRBV12-4 and TRBJ2-1; D not resolved. There are 14 residues in the CDR3. V gave up 5 bases and J gave up 4 bases, with 12 bases separating them. This chain's CDR3 is CASSQPPGYNEQFF. The CDR3 DNA sequence: TGTGCCAGCAGTCAACCCCCGGGTTACAATGAGCAGTTCTTC.

The chain uses TRBV6-5 and TRBJ2-1; possible D gene TRBD1, 6 bases. Trimming stripped 0 bases from V and 5 bases from J, with 14 bases between. The V gene's germline CDR1 is MNHEY and CDR2 SVGAGI. This CDR3 region has 16 residues. This CDR3 is CASSYSGRGGHNEQFF. In DNA, the CDR3 is TGTGCCAGCAGTTACTCAGGACGTGGGGGCCACAATGAGCAGTTCTTC.

The table lists this clonotype with a few counts. This rearrangement joins TRBV14 to TRBJ2-5; a weak D match, TRBD2 (5 bases). Germline V CDR1 and CDR2: SGHDN, FVKESK. Trimming cost V 3 bases and J 4 bases, with 9 bases left between them. The CDR3 sequence is 13 residues long. As DNA, the CDR3 is TGTGCCAGCAGCCACGACGGGGTAGAGACCCAGTACTTC. This sequence encodes CASSHDGVETQYF.

This clonotype was counted between two and nine times. This chain connects TRBV6-6 to TRBJ2-5; D gene unclear. The last part of the DNA fits TRBJ2-7 better; the J call may be wrong. Germline V CDR1 and CDR2: MNHNY, SVGAGI (reference sequence). There are 14 residues in the CDR3. CDR3 nucleotide sequence: TGTGCCAGCAGTTACTCGAGTACCAGCTACGAGCAGTACTTC. The encoded protein is CASSYSSTSYEQYF.

This chain links TRBV2 with TRBJ1-5; possible D gene TRBD1, 5 bases. The CDR3 is 12 residues long. The V end was cut by 7 bases, the J end by 4 bases, with 8 bases between. Germline V gene sequence: CDR1 SNHLY, CDR2 FYNNEI. The chain's CDR3 is CASTGGNQPQHF. CDR3 nucleotides: TGTGCCAGCACCGGGGGGAATCAGCCCCAGCATTTT. Combining the CDR3 with reference TRBV2 and TRBJ1-5 gives the whole variable domain EPEVTQTPSHQVTQMGQEVILRCVPISNHLYFYWYRQILGQKVEFLVSFYNNEISEKSEIFDDQFSVERPDGSNFTLKIRSTKLEDSAMYFCASTGGNQPQHFGDGTRLSIL.

V usage is TRBV29-1 and J usage is TRBJ2-1; the D gene is possibly TRBD1 (5 bases). V lost 6 bases to trimming and J lost 0 bases, with 9 bases between them. CDR3 length: 13 residues. From germline, CDR1 is SQVTM and CDR2 ANQGSEA. CDR3 in amino acids: CSVRVSSYNEQFF. The CDR3 DNA sequence: TGCAGCGTCAGGGTAAGCTCCTACAATGAGCAGTTCTTC.

The chain is built from TRBV7-2 and TRBJ1-1; D unresolved. The CDR3 has 15 residues. CDR1 and CDR2 from the germline V gene are SGHTA and FQGNSA. V lost 6 bases, J lost 3 bases, and 17 bases lay in between. This CDR3 reads CASSFLGRKDTEAFF. CDR3 sequence (DNA): TGTGCCAGCAGTTTCTTGGGGAGGAAGGACACTGAAGCTTTCTTT.

The chain combines TRBV28 with TRBJ2-7, with a weak D call TRBD2 (5 bases). Between the trimmed V and J ends, which lost 1 base and 2 bases, there was a span of 12 bases. The CDR3 extends over 15 amino acids. The germline V gene encodes CDR1 MDHEN and CDR2 SYDVKM. CDR3 residues: CASSLFSRVPYEQYF. CDR3 in DNA: TGTGCCAGCAGTTTATTCTCGCGGGTGCCCTACGAGCAGTACTTC.

This clonotype was seen a handful of times. The chain combines TRBV11-2 with TRBJ1-1; the D is unclear. With 5 bases removed from V and 0 bases from J, the gap between germline ends came to 13 bases. The CDR3 consists of 15 residues. Germline CDR1 is SGHAT and CDR2 is FQNNGV. The CDR3 reads CASSLLRAMNTEAFF. CDR3 nucleotides: TGTGCCAGCAGCCTGCTACGGGCAATGAACACTGAAGCTTTCTTT.

The rearrangement joins TRBV3-1 to TRBJ2-5, with 11 bases that match TRBD1. The trim removed 4 bases at V and 11 bases at J, leaving 15 bases unmatched. The CDR3 runs to 16 residues. CDR1 is LGHDT, CDR2 YNNKEL, per germline (reference sequence). The CDR3, as DNA: TGTGCCAGCAGCCTCCCACAAGGACAGGGGGCCGAGGAGCAGTACTTC. It yields the protein CASSLPQGQGAEEQYF.

The chain couples TRBV6-2 or TRBV6-3 to TRBJ2-7; TRBD1 matches at 8 bases. With V trimmed by 6 bases and J by 4 bases, 8 bases remained unmatched. This CDR3 contains 14 residues. Germline assignment: CDR1 MNHEY and CDR2 SVGEGT. CDR3 sequence (DNA): TGTGCCAGCAGCCAGACAGGGGCTCGGTACGAGCAGTACTTC. It encodes CASSQTGARYEQYF.

The chain combines TRBV7-2 with TRBJ1-1; D gene ambiguous. The CDR3 is 14 amino acids. The germline V gene encodes CDR1 SGHTA and CDR2 FQGNSA. Trimming shortened V by 2 bases and J by 1 base, and 8 bases separated the two germline ends. The CDR3 sequence: CASSLFNRNTEAFF. The CDR3 nucleotides read TGTGCCAGCAGCTTATTTAACAGGAACACTGAAGCTTTCTTT.

Remarks on this clonotype: At one of its ends the junction is not consistent with the germline gene, which may arise from a read error. J is TRBJ2-5 and V is TRBV20-1, with a tentative D call TRBD1 (6 bases). Germline CDR1 DFQATT, CDR2 SNEGSKA (reference sequence). The CDR3 is 15 residues long. The CDR3 nucleotides read TGCAGTGCTAGGCTTTGGAGACAGGACCAACAGACCCAGTACTTC. Its translation: CSARLWRQDQQTQYF.

This chain uses TRBV20-1 with TRBJ2-7; TRBD2 matches 9 bases. V shed 3 bases, J shed 3 bases, and the junction held 12 bases outside the gene matches. Germline assignment: CDR1 DFQATT and CDR2 SNEGSKA (reference sequence). CDR3 size: 16 residues. The CDR3 region is CSARGAATSGIYEQYF. Here the CDR3 DNA reads TGCAGTGCTAGGGGGGCGGCGACTAGCGGCATCTACGAGCAGTACTTC.

The chain couples TRBV19 to TRBJ2-1; D perhaps matches TRBD1 (6 bases). The J call may be mistaken, given a closer DNA end match to TRBJ2-5. The CDR3 runs to 16 residues. Looked up from germline, CDR1 is LNHDA and CDR2 is SQIVND (reference sequence). CDR3 region: CASSIHLDSSPGAQYF. Here the CDR3 DNA reads TGTGCCAGTAGTATCCACCTGGACAGCTCTCCAGGGGCCCAGTACTTC.

This clonotype has more than one count but fewer than ten. The DNA for the CDR3 is TGTGCCAGCAGTGCGGCGGGAGGGGTGGCGAAAGAGACCCAGTACTTC. It specifies CASSAAGGVAKETQYF. The rearrangement links TRBV2 to TRBJ2-5; 9 nucleotides align to TRBD2. The CDR3 runs 16 residues. J gave up 3 bases and V 4 bases, and 9 bases lay outside the gene matches. Germline assignment: CDR1 SNHLY and CDR2 FYNNEI.

This clonotype came up a few times. The CDR3 sequence is CASSLTGGSEAFF. In nucleotides, the CDR3 is TGTGCCAGCAGTTTAACAGGTGGATCTGAAGCTTTCTTT. The chain couples TRBV12-3 or TRBV12-4 to TRBJ1-1; the D gene is possibly TRBD1 (5 bases). V lost 2 bases and J 6 bases, leaving 10 bases between the germline ends. This CDR3 is 13 amino acids long.

This clonotype was observed a few times. The chain combines TRBV5-6 with TRBJ2-2, with D possibly TRBD2 on 5 matching bases. Germline V lookup: CDR1 SGHDT, CDR2 YYEEEE. There are 15 residues in the CDR3. The V and J ends lost 0 bases and 5 bases respectively, with 11 bases between them. For the CDR3, the DNA is TGTGCCAGCAGCTTGGTCCCAGCGGTAACCGGGGAGCTGTTTTTT. Translated, it gives CASSLVPAVTGELFF.

This clonotype turned up a few times. V is TRBV5-5 and J is TRBJ2-5; 9 bases map to TRBD2. V lost 7 bases to trimming and J lost 1 base; unmatched junction nucleotides: 14. Germline V gives CDR1 SGHKS, CDR2 YYEKEE (reference sequence). There are 17 residues in the CDR3. The CDR3 DNA is TGTGCCAGCTGTCAGACCCACCTAGCGGGACTCCAAGAGACCCAGTACTTC. Translating it yields CASCQTHLAGLQETQYF.

A few counts support this clonotype. The genes are TRBV7-2 and TRBJ1-6; tentative D call: TRBD1 (5 bases). The CDR3 consists of 13 residues. Per germline, CDR1 SGHTA and CDR2 FQGNSA. V lost 0 bases, J lost 14 bases, and 11 bases lay in between. The CDR3 DNA is TGTGCCAGCAGCTTAGCGAACGGGGGGGCCCTCCACTTT. As protein: CASSLANGGALHF.